The T cell receptor beta chain described here comes from a study of blood T cell repertoires in COVID-19. TCRdb keeps only in-frame clones here, not all; method: immunoSEQ multiplex PCR. The sample lists approximately 230,000 clones, roughly 89% occurring once. Material for sequencing was peripheral blood. The sequence derives from a man aged 25-40 years who had recovered from COVID-19.

The CDR3 spells CASSIGRNYGYTF. The CDR3 coding sequence is TGTGCCAGTAGTATAGGGCGGAACTATGGCTACACCTTC. The chain is built from TRBV19 and TRBJ1-2; D unclear. The V gene lost 1 base and the J gene lost 2 bases, with 5 bases spanning the gap. Germline CDR1 LNHDA, CDR2 SQIVND (reference sequence). The CDR3 length is 13 residues.